The T cell receptor (beta chain) described here comes from a study of shared clonotypes between healthy human individuals. As for the study in general: Participating donors consisted of two women and a few men aged 18 to 49. Used for every donor were three CD4 naive, three CD4 memory, two CD8 naive and one CD8 memory plate.

CD45RO-negative, CCR7-selected cells formed the naive CD8 fraction, which excluded terminally differentiated effector memory CD45RA+ cells. Method: immunoSEQ multiplex PCR; TCRdb's copy keeps in-frame clones and lacks some. The table lists around 2,000,000 clones, about 95% of them singletons. The sequenced sample consisted of naive CD8+ T cells sorted from blood. The receptor was derived from a man aged 18 to 29 in good health.

Here the CDR3 reads CASSQVSLAGGPNYNEQFF. CDR3 DNA: TGCGCCAGCAGCCAAGTATCTCTAGCGGGAGGTCCTAACTACAATGAGCAGTTCTTC. This rearrangement joins TRBV4-1 to TRBJ2-1; 11 bases are a match to TRBD2. This CDR3 has 19 residues. V lost 1 base to trimming and J lost 3 bases; unmatched junction nucleotides: 11. Germline V gene lookup returns CDR1 MGHRA and CDR2 YSYEKL.